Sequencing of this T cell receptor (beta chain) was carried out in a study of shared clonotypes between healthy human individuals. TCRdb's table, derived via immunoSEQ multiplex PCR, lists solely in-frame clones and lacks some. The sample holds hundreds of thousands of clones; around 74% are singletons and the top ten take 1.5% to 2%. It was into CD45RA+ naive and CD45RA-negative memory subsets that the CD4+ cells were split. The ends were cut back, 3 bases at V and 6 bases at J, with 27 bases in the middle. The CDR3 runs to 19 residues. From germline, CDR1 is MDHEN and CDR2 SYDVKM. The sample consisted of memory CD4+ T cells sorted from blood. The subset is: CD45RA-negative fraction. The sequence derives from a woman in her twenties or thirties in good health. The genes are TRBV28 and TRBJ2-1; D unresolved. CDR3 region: CASSFLSGRVAQVGNEQFF. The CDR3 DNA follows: TGTGCCAGCAGTTTTTTGTCGGGTCGCGTAGCCCAAGTGGGCAATGAGCAGTTCTTC.